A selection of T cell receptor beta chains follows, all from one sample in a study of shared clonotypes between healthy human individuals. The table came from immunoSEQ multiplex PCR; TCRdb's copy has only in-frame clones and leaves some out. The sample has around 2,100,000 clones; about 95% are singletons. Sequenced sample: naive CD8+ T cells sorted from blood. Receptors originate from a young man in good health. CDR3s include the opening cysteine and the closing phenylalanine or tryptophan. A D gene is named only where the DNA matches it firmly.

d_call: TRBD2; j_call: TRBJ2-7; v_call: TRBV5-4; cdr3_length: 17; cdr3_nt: TGTGCCAGCAGCTTGGAGGGACTAGCGGGAGAGTCCTACGAGCAGTACTTC; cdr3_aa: CASSLEGLAGESYEQYF
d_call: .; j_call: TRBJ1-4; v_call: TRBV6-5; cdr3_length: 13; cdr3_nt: TGTGCCAGCAGTAGATCGACTTCCGAAAAACTGTTTTTT; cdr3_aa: CASSRSTSEKLFF
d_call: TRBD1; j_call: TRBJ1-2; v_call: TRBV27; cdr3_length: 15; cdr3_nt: TGTGCCAGCAGTTTATCAGGGGGCTGGGCCTATGGCTACACCTTC; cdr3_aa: CASSLSGGWAYGYTF
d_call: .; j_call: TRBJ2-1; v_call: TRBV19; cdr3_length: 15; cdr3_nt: TGTGCCAGTAGTATTTTGTGGGGCCCCTACAATGAGCAGTTCTTC; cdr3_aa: CASSILWGPYNEQFF
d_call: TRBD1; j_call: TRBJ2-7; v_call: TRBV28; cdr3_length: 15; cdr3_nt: TGTGCCAGCAGCCCCACCGGGACAGCCAGCTACGAGCAGTACTTC; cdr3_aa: CASSPTGTASYEQYF
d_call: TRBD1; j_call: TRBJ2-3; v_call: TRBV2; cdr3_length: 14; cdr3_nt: TGTGCCAGCAGTTGGACAGGGGGCACAGATACGCAGTATTTT; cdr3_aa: CASSWTGGTDTQYF
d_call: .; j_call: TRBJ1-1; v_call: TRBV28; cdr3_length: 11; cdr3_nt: TGTGCCAGCAGACAGGGCAGTGAAGCTTTCTTT; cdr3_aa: CASRQGSEAFF
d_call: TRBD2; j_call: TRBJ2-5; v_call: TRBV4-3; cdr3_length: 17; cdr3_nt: TGCGCCAGCAGCCAAGATCTACTAGCGGGGGGCCAAGAGACCCAGTACTTC; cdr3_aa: CASSQDLLAGGQETQYF
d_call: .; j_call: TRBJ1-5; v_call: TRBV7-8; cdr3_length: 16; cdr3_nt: TGTGCCAGCAGCTTAGCAGGGGCCTATAGCAATCAGCCCCAGCATTTT; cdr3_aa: CASSLAGAYSNQPQHF
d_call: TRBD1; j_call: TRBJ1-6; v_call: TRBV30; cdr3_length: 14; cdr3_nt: TGTGCCTGGACCCCGGGACAGGGAGGTTCACCCCTCCACTTT; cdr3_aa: CAWTPGQGGSPLHF
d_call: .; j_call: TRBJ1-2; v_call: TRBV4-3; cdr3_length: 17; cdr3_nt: TGCGCCAGCAGCCAAGATAGAACAGAAACCGCTTTCTATGGCTACACCTTC; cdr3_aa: CASSQDRTETAFYGYTF